This T cell receptor beta chain was captured by sequencing in a study of T cell responses to AZD1222 COVID-19 vaccine. Study outcomes and limitations: CD4 TCRs associated with vaccination spanned spike, dominating at 160-218 and 743-854. Donors in the cohort were predominantly white British and more often female, and clonal diversity was possibly underestimated. Reports indicate that nearly half of spike-specific TCRs are directed at unmutated variant regions. Without day 14 samples, only post-peak T cell repertoires were studied.

Trimming pared 3 bases from V and 7 bases from J, leaving 12 bases between. CDR1 GTSNPN and CDR2 SVGIG come from the germline V gene (reference sequence). This CDR3 contains 13 residues. Clones were sequenced by immunoSEQ multiplex PCR, and TCRdb holds only the in-frame ones, with some missing. The sample holds 150,000 or so clones; 80% to 95% are singletons and the top ten take around 3.5%. In regard to this clone: Its antigen is unknown.

This sequence originates from an adult who received the AZD1222 COVID-19 vaccine. The source material was peripheral blood, sampled 28 days after the second AZD1222 dose. The chain carries TRBV30 and TRBJ1-4; D unresolved. CDR3: CAWRSVAGEKLFF. CDR3 in DNA: TGTGCCTGGAGATCTGTCGCTGGTGAAAAACTGTTTTTT. The whole variable domain, remainder taken from reference TRBV30 and TRBJ1-4, is SQTIHQWPATLVQPVGSPLSLECTVEGTSNPNLYWYRQAAGRGLQLLFYSVGIGQISSEVPQNLSASRPQDRQFILSSKKLLLSDSGFYLCAWRSVAGEKLFFGSGTQLSVL.